Presented here are 29 T cell receptor beta chains from one specimen sequenced in a study of blood T cell repertoires in COVID-19. This table comes from immunoSEQ multiplex PCR, and its TCRdb copy is limited to in-frame clones, with some not included. The data hold about 100,000 clones, with roughly 84% observed a single time. Source material: peripheral blood. These receptors all come from a human donor in a cohort sampled during active COVID-19.

The CDR3 here is CASSPLTGDQPQHF. DNA for the CDR3: TGTGCCAGCTCACCATTGACAGGGGATCAGCCCCAGCATTTT. This chain connects TRBV18 to TRBJ1-5; 8 positions match TRBD1. Germline V gene sequence: CDR1 KGHSH, CDR2 LQKENI. After removal of 2 bases from V and 5 bases from J, the junction contained 2 bases not matched to a gene. The CDR3 has 14 amino acids.

The gene calls are TRBV7-2 and TRBJ2-2; possible D gene TRBD2, 6 bases. V was pared by 4 bases and J by 1 base, with 16 bases between. This CDR3 has 17 amino acids. Germline values: CDR1 SGHTA, CDR2 FQGNSA. CDR3 in amino acids: CASSYNPGLRNTGELFF. The CDR3 DNA is TGTGCCAGCAGCTACAACCCGGGACTGAGGAACACCGGGGAGCTGTTTTTT.

In the case of this clone: This specimen includes other DNA sequences encoding the same CDR3. The chain links TRBV5-1 to TRBJ2-1; 12 bases are shared with TRBD2. There are 15 residues in the CDR3. With 0 bases clipped from V and 7 bases from J, the junction kept 2 bases outside the gene matches. CDR1 is SGHRS and CDR2 is YFSETQ in the germline V gene. This CDR3 reads CASSLEGLAGNEQFF. As DNA, the CDR3 is TGCGCCAGCAGCTTGGAGGGACTAGCGGGTAATGAGCAGTTCTTC. Using reference TRBV5-1 and TRBJ2-1 for the parts outside the CDR3, the full variable domain is KAGVTQTPRYLIKTRGQQVTLSCSPISGHRSVSWYQQTPGQGLQFLFEYFSETQRNKGNFPGRFSGRQFSNSRSEMNVSTLELGDSALYLCASSLEGLAGNEQFFGPGTRLTVL.

The chain links TRBV3-1 (or the pseudogene TRBV3-2) to TRBJ2-3; TRBD1 might be the D (5 bases). The V gene's germline CDR1 is LGHDT and CDR2 YNNKEL (reference sequence). V was clipped by 4 bases and J by 4 bases, with 9 bases between them. CDR3 length: 13 residues. Here the CDR3 reads CASSRFRADTQYF. The CDR3 DNA follows: TGTGCCAGCAGCCGCTTCAGGGCAGATACGCAGTATTTT.

V and J are TRBV7-9 and TRBJ2-1; 7 positions match TRBD1. Germline loops: CDR1 SEHNR, CDR2 FQNEAQ (reference sequence). Trimming at V came to 0 bases and at J to 9 bases, leaving 8 bases not matched to a gene. This CDR3 region has 15 residues. The CDR3 spells CASSLAAAGGSEQFF. The CDR3, as DNA: TGTGCCAGCAGCTTAGCGGCGGCAGGGGGAAGTGAGCAGTTCTTC.

This chain uses TRBV19 with TRBJ1-1; D is possibly TRBD1 (6 bases). Trimming pared 0 bases from V and 3 bases from J, leaving 11 bases between. Germline V gene lookup returns CDR1 LNHDA and CDR2 SQIVND (reference sequence). This CDR3 is 15 amino acids long. CDR3 DNA: TGTGCCAGTAGTATAGATCTGTGGGGGCACACTGAAGCTTTCTTT. Translated: CASSIDLWGHTEAFF.

The rearrangement joins TRBV12-3 or TRBV12-4 to TRBJ1-1, with no clear D. The germline V and J ends were trimmed by 3 bases and 4 bases, with 9 bases remaining between them. The CDR3 runs to 13 residues. Here the CDR3 reads CASSFAGSTEAFF. In DNA form, the CDR3 reads TGTGCCAGCAGTTTTGCGGGTAGCACTGAAGCTTTCTTT.

The chain employs TRBV5-6 and TRBJ1-6; D is ambiguous. Looked up from germline, CDR1 is SGHDT and CDR2 is YYEEEE. V was cut by 5 bases and J by 4 bases, with 4 bases left in between. This CDR3 contains 12 residues. This CDR3 reads CASRTYNSPLHF. The CDR3 DNA sequence: TGTGCCAGCAGGACATATAATTCACCCCTCCACTTT.

The gene calls are TRBV28 and TRBJ2-7; 9 bases match TRBD2. V dropped 5 bases and J dropped 6; count of bases not matched to a gene: 11. Germline V gene data show CDR1 as MDHEN and CDR2 as SYDVKM. CDR3 length: 15 amino acids. DNA of the CDR3: TGTGCCAGCAGTCCAGGGGCTAGCGGGATCAGCGAGCAGTACTTC. Protein sequence: CASSPGASGISEQYF.

The V and J genes are TRBV10-3 and TRBJ1-1, with 7 bases lining up with TRBD1. Germline CDR1 and CDR2: ENHRY and SYGVKD. With 5 bases clipped from V and 6 bases from J, the junction kept 6 bases outside the gene matches. This CDR3 region has 13 residues. The CDR3: CAISRQGPAEAFF. The CDR3, as DNA: TGTGCCATCAGTCGACAGGGTCCTGCTGAAGCTTTCTTT.

The rearrangement links TRBV7-2 to TRBJ2-5; 8 nucleotides line up with TRBD2. The germline V gene has CDR1 SGHTA and CDR2 FQGNSA. This CDR3 is 15 amino acids long. V was pared by 5 bases and J by 7 bases, with 12 bases of the junction left unmatched. The CDR3 loop reads CASSTPEAGAATQYF. Written as DNA, the CDR3 is TGTGCCAGCAGCACCCCAGAAGCGGGAGCAGCGACCCAGTACTTC.

The chain combines TRBV11-3 with TRBJ2-2; 7 positions agree with TRBD1. CDR1 SGHNT and CDR2 YENEEA come from the germline V gene. J lost 5 bases, V lost 6 bases, and 6 bases had no gene match. The CDR3 runs 14 residues. The CDR3 sequence is CASSFRGMTGELFF. Written as DNA, the CDR3 is TGTGCCAGCAGTTTCAGGGGGATGACCGGGGAGCTGTTTTTT. The full variable domain, its missing parts supplied by reference TRBV11-3 and TRBJ2-2, is EAGVVQSPRYKIIEKKQPVAFWCNPISGHNTLYWYLQNLGQGPELLIRYENEEAVDDSQLPKDRFSAERLKGVDSTLKIQPAELGDSAVYLCASSFRGMTGELFFGEGSRLTVL.

The chain joins TRBV6-5 to TRBJ1-5; 7 nucleotides match TRBD1. This CDR3 has 15 amino acids. In germline, CDR1 is MNHEY, CDR2 SVGAGI. Germline trimming cut 5 bases from V and 1 base from J; bases unmatched to any gene: 5. CDR3 region: CASSTGVGSNQPQHF. CDR3 nucleotide sequence: TGTGCCAGCAGTACAGGGGTTGGGAGCAATCAGCCCCAGCATTTT.

This rearrangement joins TRBV4-2 to TRBJ1-2; D uncertain. The CDR3 sequence is 13 residues long. Deletions cut 1 base from V and 5 bases from J, with 8 bases between. In germline, CDR1 is LGHNA, CDR2 YNFKEQ. The CDR3 sequence: CASSQGTGYGYTF. CDR3 in DNA: TGTGCCAGCAGCCAAGGCACCGGGTATGGCTACACCTTC.

About this clone: One end of the junction varies from germline; a read error may be responsible. V usage is TRBV7-8 and J usage is TRBJ1-4; 7 nucleotides align to TRBD1. The CDR3 runs to 14 residues. The germline V gene has CDR1 SGHVS and CDR2 FQNEAQ. The CDR3 sequence is CASSLEQTTGLIVF. CDR3 in DNA: TGTGCCAGCAGCTTAGAGCAGACGACAGGGTTAATTGTTTTT.

Notes on this clone: Within the sample, other DNA sequences also encode this same CDR3. J is TRBJ2-3 and V is TRBV29-1; 9 bases are a match to TRBD2. Germline CDR1 is SQVTM and CDR2 is ANQGSEA. The CDR3 runs 14 residues. V shed 6 bases, J shed 2 bases, and the junction held 6 bases outside the gene matches. The CDR3 region is CSVPTSGPTDTQYF. As DNA, the CDR3 is TGCAGCGTCCCGACTAGCGGTCCCACAGATACGCAGTATTTT.

Only a few counts were recorded for this clone. The rearrangement joins TRBV6-2 or TRBV6-3 to TRBJ2-7; 11 bases are shared with TRBD2. Germline CDR1 and CDR2: MNHEY and SVGEGT. The CDR3 totals 15 residues. The trim removed 4 bases at V and 2 bases at J, leaving 4 bases unmatched. The CDR3 sequence: CASSSTSGGTYEQYF. Here the CDR3 DNA reads TGTGCCAGCAGTTCCACTAGCGGGGGAACCTACGAGCAGTACTTC.

The gene calls are TRBV7-9 and TRBJ2-2, with unresolved D. The germline CDR1 and CDR2 sequences are SEHNR and FQNEAQ (reference sequence). This CDR3 spans 16 amino acids. V lost 5 bases and J 6 bases, leaving 19 bases between the germline ends. The CDR3 coding sequence is TGTGCCAGCAGCCCCATGGCGCAGACATATTCCGGGGAGCTGTTTTTT. Its protein is CASSPMAQTYSGELFF.

The rearrangement uses TRBV18 and TRBJ1-1; D call uncertain. Germline V gives CDR1 KGHSH, CDR2 LQKENI. The V end lost 6 bases, the J end lost 3 bases, and 8 bases lay between the germline ends. This CDR3 contains 12 residues. The CDR3 nucleotides read TGTGCCAGCTCCCTCCTAGACACTGAAGCTTTCTTT. Encoded protein: CASSLLDTEAFF.

As to this clone: Other DNA sequences from this sample encode an identical CDR3 as well. The V call is TRBV5-1, the J call TRBJ1-5, with D unclear. The length of the CDR3 is 15 residues. V lost 2 bases and J 0 bases, leaving 9 bases between the germline ends. The germline gives CDR1 SGHRS, CDR2 YFSETQ. The CDR3 DNA reads as TGCGCCAGCAGCTTATGGGGAGATAGCAATCAGCCCCAGCATTTT. Translated: CASSLWGDSNQPQHF.

The rearrangement joins TRBV19 to TRBJ1-1; D perhaps matches TRBD1 (6 bases). The CDR3 loop spans 13 amino acids. Germline loops: CDR1 LNHDA, CDR2 SQIVND (reference sequence). Trimming took 2 bases from V and 3 from J, leaving 7 bases between them. The CDR3 nucleotides are TGTGCCAGTAGTATAAACAGGGACACTGAAGCTTTCTTT. The encoded protein is CASSINRDTEAFF.

This chain joins TRBV9 and TRBJ2-5, with D uncertain. This CDR3 is 14 amino acids long. Trimming cost V 0 bases and J 2 bases, with 8 bases left between them. Looked up from germline, CDR1 is SGDLS and CDR2 is YYNGEE. CDR3 residues: CASSVGPVQETQYF. The CDR3 DNA reads TGTGCCAGCAGCGTAGGGCCTGTTCAAGAGACCCAGTACTTC.

The chain couples TRBV28 to TRBJ1-2; D may be TRBD1 (6 bases). Germline V lookup: CDR1 MDHEN, CDR2 SYDVKM. The CDR3 consists of 12 residues. Trimming left V 11 bases short and J 4 bases short, with 14 bases between. This CDR3 reads CAGATGSYGYTF. CDR3 DNA: TGTGCCGGAGCCACAGGGAGCTATGGCTACACCTTC.

This sequence joins TRBV5-6 and TRBJ1-2; D is uncertain. Trimming took off 2 bases at V and 8 bases at J, with 10 bases between the two ends. The CDR3 loop spans 12 amino acids. Per the germline V gene, CDR1 is SGHDT and CDR2 is YYEEEE. CDR3 protein: CASSLVEGGYTF. CDR3 coding DNA: TGTGCCAGCAGCTTAGTGGAGGGCGGCTACACCTTC.

The rearrangement uses TRBV12-5 and TRBJ2-7; perhaps TRBD1 as D (6 bases). CDR1 is LGHNT and CDR2 is FRNRAP in the germline V gene. The germline V and J ends were trimmed by 6 bases and 2 bases, with 11 bases remaining between them. The CDR3 contains 13 residues. Written as DNA, the CDR3 is TGTGCTAGTGGGACCGGGGACACCTACGAGCAGTACTTC. This translates into CASGTGDTYEQYF.

This clone was detected only a few times. The chain employs TRBV19 and TRBJ2-1; TRBD1 aligns across 10 bases. The CDR3 has 14 amino acids. Germline loops: CDR1 LNHDA, CDR2 SQIVND (reference sequence). The V and J ends lost 4 bases and 6 bases, in that order; junction bases with no gene match: 3. The CDR3 DNA reads as TGTGCCAGTAGTACGGGACAGGGGTTCAATGAGCAGTTCTTC. Protein product: CASSTGQGFNEQFF.

V is TRBV15 and J is TRBJ2-1; D gene unclear. Germline lookup yields CDR1 LNHNV and CDR2 YYDKDF (reference sequence). The CDR3 has 12 residues. Trimming removed 0 bases from V and 6 bases from J, with 3 bases in between. CDR3 sequence reads: CATSRDRNEQFF. CDR3 sequence (DNA): TGTGCCACCAGCAGAGATCGCAATGAGCAGTTCTTC. Combining the CDR3 with reference TRBV15 and TRBJ2-1 gives the whole variable domain DAMVIQNPRYQVTQFGKPVTLSCSQTLNHNVMYWYQQKSSQAPKLLFHYYDKDFNNEADTPDNFQSRRPNTSFCFLDIRSPGLGDTAMYLCATSRDRNEQFFGPGTRLTVL.

This chain connects TRBV29-1 to TRBJ2-7, with D possibly matching TRBD1 (7 bases). CDR1 SQVTM and CDR2 ANQGSEA come from the germline V gene. The CDR3 has 14 amino acids. Trimming pared 4 bases from V and 7 bases from J, leaving 20 bases between. The CDR3 sequence: CSVGGGTESGEQYF. CDR3 coding DNA: TGCAGCGTTGGAGGGGGGACAGAGTCCGGGGAGCAGTACTTC.

This clone was picked up one time. The chain combines TRBV6-2 or TRBV6-3 with TRBJ1-5; 9 bases align to TRBD1. Germline V lookup: CDR1 MNHEY, CDR2 SVGEGT. The CDR3 totals 15 residues. After removal of 0 bases from V and 6 bases from J, the junction contained 3 bases not matched to a gene. For the CDR3, the DNA is TGTGCCAGCAGTTACTCGACAGGGGGAGGTCAGCCCCAGCATTTT. This sequence encodes CASSYSTGGGQPQHF.